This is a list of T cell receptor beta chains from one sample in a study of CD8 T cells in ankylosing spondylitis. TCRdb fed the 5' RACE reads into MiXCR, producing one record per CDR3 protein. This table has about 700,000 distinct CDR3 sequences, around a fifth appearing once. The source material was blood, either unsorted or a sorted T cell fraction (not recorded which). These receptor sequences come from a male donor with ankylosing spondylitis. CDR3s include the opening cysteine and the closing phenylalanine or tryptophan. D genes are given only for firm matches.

CDR3: CASSPHTDTQYF; J: TRBJ2-3; V: TRBV28; D: NA
CDR3: CASSPGLAGSSYNEQFF; J: TRBJ2-1; V: TRBV4-2; D: TRBD2
CDR3: CASRGFDEKLFF; J: TRBJ1-4; V: TRBV3-1; D: NA
CDR3: CASSHELNTEAFF; J: TRBJ1-1; V: TRBV6-6; D: NA
CDR3: CASSLVAYSNTGELFF; J: TRBJ2-2; V: TRBV5-1; D: NA
CDR3: CASRDRGAYEQYF; J: TRBJ2-7; V: TRBV27; D: TRBD1
CDR3: CAFSGGSYEQYF; J: TRBJ2-7; V: TRBV30; D: NA
CDR3: CSAPKTGLYGYTF; J: TRBJ1-2; V: TRBV20-1; D: TRBD1
CDR3: CASSLAAGGGYGYTF; J: TRBJ1-2; V: TRBV7-2; D: TRBD1
CDR3: CASSRGAGPTDTQYF; J: TRBJ2-3; V: TRBV7-3; D: TRBD2
CDR3: CATRGAGSDEQFF; J: TRBJ2-1; V: TRBV24-1; D: NA
CDR3: CSVATGEEHQPQHF; J: TRBJ1-5; V: TRBV20-1; D: NA
CDR3: CASSPGFLPEQFF; J: TRBJ2-1; V: TRBV12-3/TRBV12-4; D: NA
CDR3: CASSLAWTNEKLFF; J: TRBJ1-4; V: TRBV27; D: NA
CDR3: CASSRDSGNTEAFF; J: TRBJ1-1; V: TRBV5-1; D: TRBD1
CDR3: CASSIGQGIGVTEAFF; J: TRBJ1-1; V: TRBV7-6; D: TRBD1
CDR3: CASSPLNRDRGNEQYF; J: TRBJ2-7; V: TRBV3-1; D: TRBD1
CDR3: CASSQDLDLGVAWNEQFF; J: TRBJ2-1; V: TRBV4-2; D: NA
CDR3: CSVKGSGVEYEQYF; J: TRBJ2-7; V: TRBV29-1; D: TRBD2
CDR3: CASSLLGPSYGYTF; J: TRBJ1-2; V: TRBV28; D: NA
CDR3: CASSPNGVHPETQYF; J: TRBJ2-5; V: TRBV6-1; D: NA
CDR3: CASIRTLVNTEAFF; J: TRBJ1-1; V: TRBV6-1; D: NA
CDR3: CASRRQGRMNTEAFF; J: TRBJ1-1; V: TRBV2; D: TRBD1
CDR3: CASSLGQGVSGTQLREQFF; J: TRBJ2-1; V: TRBV7-8; D: NA
CDR3: CASSLTGEVEKLFF; J: TRBJ1-4; V: TRBV28; D: NA
CDR3: CASSQDRGGVGNQPQHF; J: TRBJ1-5; V: TRBV4-3; D: TRBD1
CDR3: CASRSTGGFGYEQYF; J: TRBJ2-7; V: TRBV5-6; D: NA
CDR3: CASSPPLDFTDTQYF; J: TRBJ2-3; V: TRBV12-3/TRBV12-4; D: NA
CDR3: CATSAASDTQYF; J: TRBJ2-3; V: TRBV24-1; D: NA
CDR3: CSVGQGALETQYF; J: TRBJ2-5; V: TRBV29-1; D: TRBD1
CDR3: CASNHGATNEKLFF; J: TRBJ1-4; V: TRBV11-2; D: NA
CDR3: CSALSGTDQETQYF; J: TRBJ2-5; V: TRBV20-1; D: TRBD1
CDR3: CSAVAGGLVNEQFF; J: TRBJ2-1; V: TRBV29-1; D: TRBD2
CDR3: CASSLHGQGANTGELFF; J: TRBJ2-2; V: TRBV5-1; D: TRBD1
CDR3: CASSLSGALDQPQHF; J: TRBJ1-5; V: TRBV5-1; D: NA
CDR3: CASSERAGALHLAKNIQYF; J: TRBJ2-4; V: TRBV6-1; D: NA
CDR3: CASSQDWGGYYEQYF; J: TRBJ2-7; V: TRBV3-1; D: TRBD2
CDR3: CASSTVGNYGYTF; J: TRBJ1-2; V: TRBV4-1; D: NA